These 28 T cell receptor beta chains originate from one sample sequenced in a study of cytomegalovirus exposure and HLA in healthy donors. Using immunoSEQ multiplex PCR, the repertoire was profiled, and TCRdb retains in-frame clones only, with some absent. The sample contains fewer than 95,000 clones, 94% of which appear only once. Sample: PBMCs. Every receptor here comes from a woman under 30 in good health and CMV-seronegative.

The chain couples TRBV28 to TRBJ2-5, with TRBD1 identical over 10 bases. TRBJ2-7 matches the DNA end more closely, so the J call is doubtful. Germline-derived CDR1 and CDR2 are MDHEN and SYDVKM. The CDR3 runs 15 residues. As DNA, the CDR3 is TGTGCCAGCAGTGCCCCGGGACAGGGGCAATACGAGCAGTACTTC. Encoded protein: CASSAPGQGQYEQYF.

V is TRBV29-1 and J is TRBJ2-1; possibly TRBD1 for D (5 bases). V lost 2 bases and J lost 8, with 16 bases in between. From germline, CDR1 is SQVTM and CDR2 ANQGSEA. This CDR3 spans 14 amino acids. For the CDR3, the DNA is TGCAGCGTTGAAACGGGTAGGGGATCCGATGAGCAGTTCTTC. Translating gives CSVETGRGSDEQFF.

This rearrangement joins TRBV30 to TRBJ1-4; D is uncertain. V lost 0 bases and J 6 bases, leaving 11 bases between the germline ends. In germline, CDR1 is GTSNPN, CDR2 SVGIG (reference sequence). The CDR3 has 14 residues. The CDR3 loop reads CAWSVPGFYEKLFF. DNA of the CDR3: TGTGCCTGGAGTGTACCCGGTTTTTATGAAAAACTGTTTTTT. Full variable domain (rest looked up from reference TRBV30 and TRBJ1-4): SQTIHQWPATLVQPVGSPLSLECTVEGTSNPNLYWYRQAAGRGLQLLFYSVGIGQISSEVPQNLSASRPQDRQFILSSKKLLLSDSGFYLCAWSVPGFYEKLFFGSGTQLSVL.

V is TRBV19 and J is TRBJ2-1, with 10 bases identical to TRBD2. Trimming removed 7 bases from V and 7 bases from J; junction bases left unmatched: 10. Per germline, CDR1 LNHDA and CDR2 SQIVND (reference sequence). The CDR3 is 15 residues long. CDR3 protein: CASTLSGGATNEQFF. As DNA, the CDR3 is TGTGCCAGTACCCTCAGCGGGGGGGCGACGAATGAGCAGTTCTTC. The full variable domain, its missing parts supplied by reference TRBV19 and TRBJ2-1, is DGGITQSPKYLFRKEGQNVTLSCEQNLNHDAMYWYRQDPGQGLRLIYYSQIVNDFQKGDIAEGYSVSREKKESFPLTVTSAQKNPTAFYLCASTLSGGATNEQFFGPGTRLTVL.

The chain couples TRBV7-9 to TRBJ1-2; D call uncertain. CDR1 is SEHNR, CDR2 FQNEAQ, per germline (reference sequence). The CDR3 totals 13 residues. V lost 3 bases to trimming and J lost 3 bases, with 8 bases between them. CDR3 DNA: TGTGCCAGCAGCTTTCTCTACGACTATGGCTACACCTTC. Translating gives CASSFLYDYGYTF. Together with reference TRBV7-9 and TRBJ1-2, the CDR3 gives the full variable domain: DTGVSQNPRHKITKRGQNVTFRCDPISEHNRLYWYRQTLGQGPEFLTYFQNEAQLEKSRLLSDRFSAERPKGSFSTLEIQRTEQGDSAMYLCASSFLYDYGYTFGSGTRLTVV.

The chain couples TRBV7-6 to TRBJ2-3; possible D gene TRBD2, 5 bases. V was cut by 1 base and J by 0 bases, with 11 bases left in between. The germline V gene encodes CDR1 SGHVS and CDR2 FNYEAQ. The length of the CDR3 is 16 residues. The CDR3, as DNA: TGTGCCAGCAGCTTAGACGCGCGGACTAGCACAGATACGCAGTATTTT. It is translated as CASSLDARTSTDTQYF.

This chain connects TRBV2 to TRBJ2-5, with D uncertain. CDR1 is SNHLY and CDR2 is FYNNEI in the germline V gene. The CDR3 runs to 14 residues. V gave up 6 bases and J gave up 5 bases, with 16 bases separating them. The CDR3, as DNA: TGTGCCAGCAGCTTAGCCAGTGTCTGGGAGACCCAGTACTTC. Amino acids: CASSLASVWETQYF.

The chain combines TRBV11-2 with TRBJ1-2; D is ambiguous. The germline CDR1 and CDR2 sequences are SGHAT and FQNNGV. This CDR3 is 14 amino acids long. V lost 5 bases and J 6 bases, leaving 16 bases between the germline ends. The CDR3 sequence: CASSGGGLRNGYTF. In DNA form, the CDR3 reads TGTGCCAGCAGCGGAGGCGGACTGAGGAATGGCTACACCTTC. Supplemented by reference TRBV11-2 and TRBJ1-2, the full variable domain reads EAGVAQSPRYKIIEKRQSVAFWCNPISGHATLYWYQQILGQGPKLLIQFQNNGVVDDSQLPKDRFSAERLKGVDSTLKIQPAKLEDSAVYLCASSGGGLRNGYTFGSGTRLTVV.

This chain links TRBV6-1 with TRBJ1-6; 9 bases fit TRBD1. CDR3 length: 16 amino acids. Germline CDR1 and CDR2: MNHNS and SASEGT. The trim removed 4 bases at V and 10 bases at J, leaving 11 bases unmatched. The CDR3 sequence is CASSGGTGLGYSPLHF. Written as DNA, the CDR3 is TGTGCCAGCAGTGGGGGGACAGGGTTGGGATACTCACCCCTCCACTTT.

J is TRBJ2-5 and V is TRBV11-2, with D unresolved. The CDR3 covers 14 residues. V dropped 4 bases and J dropped 1 base, with 10 bases sitting between them. Per the germline V gene, CDR1 is SGHAT and CDR2 is FQNNGV. CDR3 region: CASSSRRGQETQYF. CDR3 sequence (DNA): TGTGCCAGCAGCTCCCGACGCGGCCAAGAGACCCAGTACTTC. Combining the CDR3 with reference TRBV11-2 and TRBJ2-5 gives the whole variable domain EAGVAQSPRYKIIEKRQSVAFWCNPISGHATLYWYQQILGQGPKLLIQFQNNGVVDDSQLPKDRFSAERLKGVDSTLKIQPAKLEDSAVYLCASSSRRGQETQYFGPGTRLLVL.

The table lists this clone with a count of one. CDR3 sequence reads: CASSLVAGQAYEQYF. The CDR3 nucleotides read TGCGCCAGCAGCTTGGTGGCAGGGCAGGCCTACGAGCAGTACTTC. The rearrangement uses TRBV5-1 and TRBJ2-7; tentative D call: TRBD1 (5 bases). The germline gives CDR1 SGHRS, CDR2 YFSETQ. The CDR3 is 15 amino acids. V lost 0 bases to trimming and J lost 2 bases, with 12 bases between them.

This rearrangement joins TRBV9 to TRBJ1-2; 12 bases agree with TRBD1. The junction had 15 bases not matched to a gene; V was cut back by 2 bases and J by 7 bases. The germline gives CDR1 SGDLS, CDR2 YYNGEE. CDR3 size: 18 residues. In DNA, the CDR3 is TGTGCCAGCAGCGTGAAAAGGGACAGGGGGCGAAACTACGTTGGCTACACCTTC. Protein: CASSVKRDRGRNYVGYTF.

The gene calls are TRBV5-1 and TRBJ1-2; D is unresolved. Germline CDR1 is SGHRS and CDR2 is YFSETQ. The CDR3 has 14 amino acids. V was clipped by 0 bases and J by 2 bases, with 8 bases between them. The CDR3 protein is CASSLGAGNYGYTF. In DNA form, the CDR3 reads TGCGCCAGCAGCTTGGGTGCGGGGAACTATGGCTACACCTTC. Complete variable domain (other parts from reference TRBV5-1 and TRBJ1-2): KAGVTQTPRYLIKTRGQQVTLSCSPISGHRSVSWYQQTPGQGLQFLFEYFSETQRNKGNFPGRFSGRQFSNSRSEMNVSTLELGDSALYLCASSLGAGNYGYTFGSGTRLTVV.

This rearrangement joins TRBV5-1 to TRBJ1-1, with D perhaps TRBD1 (5 bases). This CDR3 comprises 16 residues. Germline-derived CDR1 and CDR2 are SGHRS and YFSETQ. V lost 0 bases and J lost 3, with 15 bases in between. CDR3 nucleotide sequence: TGCGCCAGCAGCTTGGATTGGCCAGGGAGGGACACTGAAGCTTTCTTT. This translates into CASSLDWPGRDTEAFF.

The chain combines TRBV20-1 with TRBJ2-1; TRBD2 might be the D (6 bases). V lost 3 bases and J 9 bases, leaving 9 bases between the germline ends. Germline CDR1 and CDR2: DFQATT and SNEGSKA (reference sequence). CDR3 length equals 11 residues. DNA for the CDR3: TGCAGTGCTAGTTTGGGGGGTGAGCAGTTCTTC. Translated, it gives CSASLGGEQFF.

The chain uses TRBV7-9 and TRBJ2-6; no clear D. This CDR3 comprises 15 residues. Germline V gives CDR1 SEHNR, CDR2 FQNEAQ (reference sequence). The V gene lost 2 bases and the J gene lost 2 bases, with 7 bases spanning the gap. CDR3 residues: CASSLIRTGANVLTF. CDR3 in DNA: TGTGCCAGCAGCTTAATCAGGACTGGGGCCAACGTCCTGACTTTC.

The chain joins TRBV15 to TRBJ1-1; 9 nucleotides line up with TRBD1. The CDR3 spans 15 residues. Looked up from germline, CDR1 is LNHNV and CDR2 is YYDKDF (reference sequence). Trimming at V came to 4 bases and at J to 6 bases, leaving 9 bases not matched to a gene. The CDR3 region has the DNA TGTGCCACCAGCACCGCGGACAGGGGTAGCGCTGAAGCTTTCTTT. Protein product: CATSTADRGSAEAFF.

This clone was detected once. The chain joins TRBV29-1 to TRBJ2-7, with D perhaps TRBD1 (5 bases). The CDR3 consists of 14 residues. V gave up 5 bases and J gave up 0 bases, with 14 bases separating them. Looked up from germline, CDR1 is SQVTM and CDR2 is ANQGSEA. In nucleotides, the CDR3 is TGCAGCGTTCGTGACAGAGCAACCTCCTACGAGCAGTACTTC. This translates into CSVRDRATSYEQYF.

This chain uses TRBV9 with TRBJ2-7; 11 nucleotides align to TRBD1. The CDR3 totals 15 residues. V shed 4 bases and J 6 bases; nucleotides not matched to a gene: 9. Germline CDR1 is SGDLS and CDR2 is YYNGEE. CDR3 nucleotide sequence: TGTGCCAGCAGCCGGGGGGAGGGACAGGGGGTCGAGCAGTACTTC. Translating gives CASSRGEGQGVEQYF.

The chain links TRBV6-1 to TRBJ1-1; no clear D. Germline V gene sequence: CDR1 MNHNS, CDR2 SASEGT. CDR3 length: 13 amino acids. V was clipped by 1 base and J by 8 bases, with 11 bases between them. The CDR3 sequence: CASSEVPGFEAFF. In nucleotides, the CDR3 is TGTGCCAGCAGTGAAGTGCCGGGGTTCGAAGCTTTCTTT.

The chain carries TRBV28 and TRBJ2-4; 8 positions agree with TRBD1. The CDR3 contains 15 residues. CDR1 is MDHEN and CDR2 is SYDVKM in the germline V gene. The V and J ends lost 4 bases and 11 bases, in that order; junction bases with no gene match: 13. CDR3 protein: CASSSTPGTGLVQYF. The CDR3 DNA sequence: TGTGCCAGCAGTTCCACTCCCGGGACAGGATTGGTTCAGTACTTC.

This clone is a singleton in its sample. The V and J genes are TRBV2 and TRBJ1-1; TRBD1 is a possible D gene (5 bases). CDR1 SNHLY and CDR2 FYNNEI come from the germline V gene. The V gene lost 3 bases and the J gene lost 0 bases, with 14 bases spanning the gap. The CDR3 spans 16 residues. The CDR3 DNA is TGTGCCAGCAGTGACCCCCGACAGATGATGAACACTGAAGCTTTCTTT. Translated, it gives CASSDPRQMMNTEAFF. The full variable domain, with the rest looked up from reference TRBV2 and TRBJ1-1, is EPEVTQTPSHQVTQMGQEVILRCVPISNHLYFYWYRQILGQKVEFLVSFYNNEISEKSEIFDDQFSVERPDGSNFTLKIRSTKLEDSAMYFCASSDPRQMMNTEAFFGQGTRLTVV.

The rearrangement uses TRBV9 and TRBJ1-6, with 7 bases aligning to TRBD1. V lost 5 bases, J lost 7 bases, and 9 bases stayed unmatched. CDR3 length: 15 residues. Germline CDR1 is SGDLS and CDR2 is YYNGEE. CDR3 bases: TGTGCCAGCAGTCTAGGGGGCTCCTTGAATTCACCCCTCCACTTT. It yields the protein CASSLGGSLNSPLHF.

The chain employs TRBV28 and TRBJ2-5; D might be TRBD2 (7 bases). This CDR3 contains 13 residues. V gave up 9 bases and J gave up 2 bases, with 13 bases separating them. Germline-derived CDR1 and CDR2 are MDHEN and SYDVKM. This chain's CDR3 is CASSRGGQETQYF. CDR3 sequence (DNA): TGTGCCAGTTCAAGGGGGGGTCAAGAGACCCAGTACTTC.

J is TRBJ1-2 and V is TRBV7-8; D might be TRBD1 (6 bases). Trimming cost V 5 bases and J 4 bases, with 14 bases left between them. Germline V gene lookup returns CDR1 SGHVS and CDR2 FQNEAQ. The CDR3 is 14 residues long. The CDR3 region has the DNA TGTGCCAGCAGCCGAGGGGGGGGCGGCTATGGCTACACCTTC. Encoded protein: CASSRGGGGYGYTF.

J is TRBJ1-4 and V is TRBV19, with a possible D match to TRBD1 (5 bases). The germline V and J ends were trimmed by 6 bases and 0 bases, with 14 bases remaining between them. The CDR3 totals 16 residues. Germline CDR1 and CDR2: LNHDA and SQIVND (reference sequence). The CDR3 is CASRPGLRTTNEKLFF. CDR3 coding DNA: TGTGCCAGTAGGCCGGGACTCAGAACAACTAATGAAAAACTGTTTTTT.

The chain links TRBV2 to TRBJ2-3; the match to TRBD1 covers 9 bases. The V gene's germline CDR1 is SNHLY and CDR2 FYNNEI. This CDR3 is built from 17 residues. V trimming: 3 bases; J trimming: 3 bases; junction bases outside the gene matches: 10. The CDR3 coding sequence is TGTGCCAGCAGTGAGTCATGGACAGGGGTGAAGACAGATACGCAGTATTTT. This encodes CASSESWTGVKTDTQYF. The entire variable domain, with the rest obtained from reference TRBV2 and TRBJ2-3, is as follows: EPEVTQTPSHQVTQMGQEVILRCVPISNHLYFYWYRQILGQKVEFLVSFYNNEISEKSEIFDDQFSVERPDGSNFTLKIRSTKLEDSAMYFCASSESWTGVKTDTQYFGPGTRLTVL.

This clone was picked up one time. This sequence joins TRBV7-8 and TRBJ1-1; no firm D call. Trimming left V 5 bases short and J 1 base short, with 11 bases between. Germline values: CDR1 SGHVS, CDR2 FQNEAQ. The CDR3 runs to 14 residues. CDR3 amino acids: CASSPQTANTEAFF. CDR3 DNA sequence: TGTGCCAGCAGCCCCCAAACAGCGAACACTGAAGCTTTCTTT.